These T cell receptor beta chains were read from a single sample in a study of CD8 T cells in ankylosing spondylitis. One entry per CDR3 protein results from TCRdb running MiXCR on the 5' RACE reads. The data hold 200,000 to 300,000 distinct CDR3 sequences, with over 9.5% observed a single time. Sequenced: blood, either unsorted or a sorted T cell fraction (not recorded which). These receptors all come from a male donor with ankylosing spondylitis or in good health (not recorded which). CDR3s include the opening cysteine and the closing phenylalanine or tryptophan.

TRBV20-1,TRBJ2-1,CSARGDSVSSYNEQFF
TRBV12-3/TRBV12-4,TRBJ2-2,CASSSTGSTGELFF
TRBV29-1,TRBJ2-5,CSVTSQGSQYF
TRBV3-1,TRBJ1-4,CASSLRSGFGTNEKLFF
TRBV5-1,TRBJ2-7,CASSLVGGRKNEQYF
TRBV5-6,TRBJ2-2,CASSLAWTRVYRTGELFF
TRBV20-1,TRBJ1-1,CSARKGQGNTEAFF
TRBV20-1,TRBJ1-2,CSASDRGPNYGYTF
TRBV12-3/TRBV12-4,TRBJ1-2,CASSFPASSMDGYTF
TRBV27,TRBJ1-1,CASSFLQGNTEAFF
TRBV7-2,TRBJ2-1,CASSWSGREGTEQFF
TRBV2,TRBJ2-1,CASSEAVYNEQFF
TRBV5-1,TRBJ1-6,CASSPLPSSYNSPLHF
TRBV5-1,TRBJ1-1,CASSSLLGTDTEAFF
TRBV28,TRBJ1-5,CASRSDSFSNQPQHF
TRBV2,TRBJ2-5,CASSEDYPGTQYF
TRBV12-3/TRBV12-4,TRBJ1-2,CASSFGQGDGYTF
TRBV4-1,TRBJ1-2,CASSQESVLNYGYTF
TRBV2,TRBJ2-6,CASRDSWGSGANVLTF
TRBV11-3,TRBJ1-2,CASSLQGFRGYTF
TRBV5-1,TRBJ2-2,CASSRDRDRTGELFF
TRBV4-2,TRBJ2-7,CASSQVMGRNEQYF
TRBV5-1,TRBJ1-5,CASSLDGAEEPQHF
TRBV4-1,TRBJ2-3,CASSQTPTDTQYF
TRBV5-1,TRBJ2-2,CASSLGGITGELFF
TRBV5-1,TRBJ2-2,CASSLKSQNTGELFF
TRBV29-1,TRBJ1-1,CSATAQGGTEAFF
TRBV20-1,TRBJ1-5,CSARDLSRFSNQPQHF
TRBV10-3,TRBJ1-6,CAISESGGLSWSPLHF
TRBV3-1,TRBJ1-1,CASSPDPGTEAFF
TRBV3-1,TRBJ2-4,CAISPGRSIAKNIQYF
TRBV10-1,TRBJ2-7,CASSEGSVVYF
TRBV7-9,TRBJ2-5,CASSPGGAGASETQYF
TRBV6-5,TRBJ2-7,CASSYAGQGTYEQYF
TRBV7-2,TRBJ2-2,CASSLNGGGNTGELFF
TRBV12-3/TRBV12-4,TRBJ1-2,CASTQRGYYGYTF
TRBV19,TRBJ2-1,CASSRGVASSYNEQFF
TRBV6-1,TRBJ2-2,CASSQSRDTGELFF
TRBV7-2,TRBJ2-5,CASSRGAGGFETQYF
TRBV6-4,TRBJ2-3,CASRPRDTQYF
TRBV25-1,TRBJ2-4,CASRKGQGENIQYF
TRBV5-1,TRBJ2-1,CASSLNPPRQGFGNEQFF
TRBV3-1,TRBJ2-3,CASSSPLENTQYF